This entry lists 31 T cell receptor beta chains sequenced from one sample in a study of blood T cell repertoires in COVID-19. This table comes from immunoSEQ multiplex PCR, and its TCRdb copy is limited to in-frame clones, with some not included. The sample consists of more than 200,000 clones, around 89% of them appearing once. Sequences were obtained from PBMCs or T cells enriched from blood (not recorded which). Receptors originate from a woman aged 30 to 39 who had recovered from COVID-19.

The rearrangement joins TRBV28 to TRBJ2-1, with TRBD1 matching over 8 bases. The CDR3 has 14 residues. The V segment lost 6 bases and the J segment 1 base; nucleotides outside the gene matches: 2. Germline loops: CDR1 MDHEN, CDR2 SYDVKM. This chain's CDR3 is CASRTGGSYNEQFF. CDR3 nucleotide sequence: TGTGCCAGCAGAACAGGGGGATCCTACAATGAGCAGTTCTTC. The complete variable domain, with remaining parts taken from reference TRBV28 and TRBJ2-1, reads DVKVTQSSRYLVKRTGEKVFLECVQDMDHENMFWYRQDPGLGLRLIYFSYDVKMKEKGDIPEGYSVSREKKERFSLILESASTNQTSMYLCASRTGGSYNEQFFGPGTRLTVL.

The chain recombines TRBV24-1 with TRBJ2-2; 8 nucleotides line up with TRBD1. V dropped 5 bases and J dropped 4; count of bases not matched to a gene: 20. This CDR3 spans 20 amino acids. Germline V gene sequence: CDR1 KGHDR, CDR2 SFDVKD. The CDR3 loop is CATSAPVRDRYPRATGELFF. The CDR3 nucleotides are TGTGCCACCAGTGCTCCAGTGCGGGACAGGTACCCTCGGGCCACCGGGGAGCTGTTTTTT.

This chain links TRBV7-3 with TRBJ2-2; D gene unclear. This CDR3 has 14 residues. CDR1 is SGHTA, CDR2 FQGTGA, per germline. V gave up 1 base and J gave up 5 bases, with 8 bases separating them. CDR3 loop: CASSLNVRTGELFF. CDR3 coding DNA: TGTGCCAGCAGCTTAAATGTGAGGACCGGGGAGCTGTTTTTT.

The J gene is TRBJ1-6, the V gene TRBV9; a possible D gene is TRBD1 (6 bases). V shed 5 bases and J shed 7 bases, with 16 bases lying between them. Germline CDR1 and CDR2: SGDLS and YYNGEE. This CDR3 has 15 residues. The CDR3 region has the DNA TGTGCCAGCAGTCCCAGGGGCGTAGGGAATTCACCCCTCCACTTT. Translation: CASSPRGVGNSPLHF.

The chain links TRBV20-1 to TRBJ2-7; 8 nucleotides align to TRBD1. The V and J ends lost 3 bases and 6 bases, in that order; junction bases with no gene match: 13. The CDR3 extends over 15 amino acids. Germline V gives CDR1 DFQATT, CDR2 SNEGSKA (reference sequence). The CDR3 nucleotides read TGCAGTGCTAGTCGTCTTGGTGCAGGGGGCGGCGAGCAGTACTTC. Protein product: CSASRLGAGGGEQYF.

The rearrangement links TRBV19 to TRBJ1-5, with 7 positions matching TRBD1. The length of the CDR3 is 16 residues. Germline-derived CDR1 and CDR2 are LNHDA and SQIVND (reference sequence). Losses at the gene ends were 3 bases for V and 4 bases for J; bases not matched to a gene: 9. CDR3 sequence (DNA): TGTGCCAGTAGTATGCACCGGGACAGAGGTAATCAGCCCCAGCATTTT. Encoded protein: CASSMHRDRGNQPQHF. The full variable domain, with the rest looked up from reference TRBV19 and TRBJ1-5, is DGGITQSPKYLFRKEGQNVTLSCEQNLNHDAMYWYRQDPGQGLRLIYYSQIVNDFQKGDIAEGYSVSREKKESFPLTVTSAQKNPTAFYLCASSMHRDRGNQPQHFGDGTRLSIL.

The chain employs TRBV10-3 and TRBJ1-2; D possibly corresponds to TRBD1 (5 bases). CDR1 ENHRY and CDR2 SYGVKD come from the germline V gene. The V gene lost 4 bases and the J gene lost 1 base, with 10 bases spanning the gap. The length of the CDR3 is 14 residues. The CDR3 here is CAISVGENNYGYTF. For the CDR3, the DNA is TGTGCCATCAGTGTAGGGGAAAATAACTATGGCTACACCTTC.

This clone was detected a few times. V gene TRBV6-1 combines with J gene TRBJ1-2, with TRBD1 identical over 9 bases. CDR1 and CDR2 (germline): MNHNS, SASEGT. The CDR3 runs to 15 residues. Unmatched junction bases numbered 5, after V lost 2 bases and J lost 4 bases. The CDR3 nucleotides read TGTGCCAGCAGTGAACACTCGACAGGGGGCTATGGCTACACCTTC. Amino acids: CASSEHSTGGYGYTF.

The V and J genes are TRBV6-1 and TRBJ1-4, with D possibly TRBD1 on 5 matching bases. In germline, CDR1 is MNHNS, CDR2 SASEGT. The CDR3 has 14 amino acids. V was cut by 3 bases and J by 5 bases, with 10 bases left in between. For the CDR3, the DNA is TGTGCCAGCAGTGATGGGGGGGGAAATGAAAAACTGTTTTTT. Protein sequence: CASSDGGGNEKLFF.

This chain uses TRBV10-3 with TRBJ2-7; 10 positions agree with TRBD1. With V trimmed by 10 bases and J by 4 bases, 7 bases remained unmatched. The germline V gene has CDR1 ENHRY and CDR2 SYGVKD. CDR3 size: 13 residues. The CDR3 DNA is TGTGCCACCCTTGGGGACAGGGGATACGAGCAGTACTTC. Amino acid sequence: CATLGDRGYEQYF.

The CDR3: CASSQATTEAFF. The CDR3 DNA reads TGTGCCAGCAGCCAAGCGACCACTGAAGCTTTCTTT. This rearrangement joins TRBV9 to TRBJ1-1; D ambiguous. This CDR3 is built from 12 residues. The V gene's germline CDR1 is SGDLS and CDR2 YYNGEE. With 4 bases removed from V and 4 bases from J, the gap between germline ends came to 8 bases. The variable domain in full, with the rest retrieved from reference TRBV9 and TRBJ1-1, is DSGVTQTPKHLITATGQRVTLRCSPRSGDLSVYWYQQSLDQGLQFLIQYYNGEERAKGNILERFSAQQFPDLHSELNLSSLELGDSALYFCASSQATTEAFFGQGTRLTVV.

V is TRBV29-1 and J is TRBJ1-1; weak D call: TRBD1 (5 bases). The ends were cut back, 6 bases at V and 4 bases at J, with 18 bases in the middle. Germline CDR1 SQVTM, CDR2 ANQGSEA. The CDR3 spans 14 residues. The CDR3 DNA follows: TGCAGCGTCGTACCGGGACCGGGGGGCACTGAAGCTTTCTTT. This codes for CSVVPGPGGTEAFF. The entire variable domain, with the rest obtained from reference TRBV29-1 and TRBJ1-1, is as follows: SAVISQKPSRDICQRGTSLTIQCQVDSQVTMMFWYRQQPGQSLTLIATANQGSEATYESGFVIDKFPISRPNLTFSTLTVSNMSPEDSSIYLCSVVPGPGGTEAFFGQGTRLTVV.

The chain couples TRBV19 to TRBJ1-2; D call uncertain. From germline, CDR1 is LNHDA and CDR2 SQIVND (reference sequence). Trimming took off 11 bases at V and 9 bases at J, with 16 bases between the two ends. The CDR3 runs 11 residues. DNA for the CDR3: TGTGCCGGTAAAAAGGCGGGTAGCTACACCTTC. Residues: CAGKKAGSYTF.

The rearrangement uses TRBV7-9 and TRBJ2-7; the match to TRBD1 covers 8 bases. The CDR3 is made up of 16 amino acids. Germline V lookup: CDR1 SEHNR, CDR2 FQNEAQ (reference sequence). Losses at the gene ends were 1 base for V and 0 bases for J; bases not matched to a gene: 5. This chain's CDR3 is CASSLGTGPPSYEQYF. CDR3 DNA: TGTGCCAGCAGCTTAGGGACAGGGCCCCCCTCCTACGAGCAGTACTTC.

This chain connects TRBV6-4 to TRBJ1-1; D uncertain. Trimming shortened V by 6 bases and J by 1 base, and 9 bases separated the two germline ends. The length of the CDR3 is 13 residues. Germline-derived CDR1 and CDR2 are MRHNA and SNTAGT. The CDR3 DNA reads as TGTGCCAGCAGAAAGGAGAAGAACACTGAAGCTTTCTTT. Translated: CASRKEKNTEAFF.

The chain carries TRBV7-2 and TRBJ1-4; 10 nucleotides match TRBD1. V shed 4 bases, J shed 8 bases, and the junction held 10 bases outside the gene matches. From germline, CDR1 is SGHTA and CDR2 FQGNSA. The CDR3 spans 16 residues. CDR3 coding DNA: TGTGCCAGCAGCTACCCGGGGACAGGGGATGTGGAAAAACTGTTTTTT. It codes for CASSYPGTGDVEKLFF.

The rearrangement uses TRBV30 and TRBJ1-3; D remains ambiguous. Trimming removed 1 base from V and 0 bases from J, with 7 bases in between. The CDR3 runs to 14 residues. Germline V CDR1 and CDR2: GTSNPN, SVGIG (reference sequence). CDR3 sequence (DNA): TGTGCCTGGAGTGCAGGCGTCTCTGGAAACACCATATATTTT. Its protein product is CAWSAGVSGNTIYF.

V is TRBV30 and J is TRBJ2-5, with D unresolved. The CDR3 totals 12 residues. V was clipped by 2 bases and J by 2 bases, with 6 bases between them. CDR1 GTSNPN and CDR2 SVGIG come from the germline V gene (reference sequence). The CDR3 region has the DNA TGTGCCTGGAGTCCCTTTCAAGAGACCCAGTACTTC. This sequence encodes CAWSPFQETQYF. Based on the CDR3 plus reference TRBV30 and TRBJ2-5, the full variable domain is SQTIHQWPATLVQPVGSPLSLECTVEGTSNPNLYWYRQAAGRGLQLLFYSVGIGQISSEVPQNLSASRPQDRQFILSSKKLLLSDSGFYLCAWSPFQETQYFGPGTRLLVL.

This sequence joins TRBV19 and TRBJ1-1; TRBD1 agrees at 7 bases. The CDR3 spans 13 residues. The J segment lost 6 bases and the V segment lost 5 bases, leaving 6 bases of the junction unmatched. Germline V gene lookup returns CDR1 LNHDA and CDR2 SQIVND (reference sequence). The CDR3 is CASSVDRDAEAFF. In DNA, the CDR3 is TGTGCCAGTAGTGTCGACAGGGACGCTGAAGCTTTCTTT.

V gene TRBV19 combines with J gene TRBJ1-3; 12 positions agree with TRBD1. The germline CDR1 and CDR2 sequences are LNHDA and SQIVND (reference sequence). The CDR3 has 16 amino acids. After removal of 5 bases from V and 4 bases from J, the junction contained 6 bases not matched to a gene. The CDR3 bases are TGTGCCAGTAGTGTCTCTGGGACAGGGGGCGGAAACACCATATATTTT. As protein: CASSVSGTGGGNTIYF.

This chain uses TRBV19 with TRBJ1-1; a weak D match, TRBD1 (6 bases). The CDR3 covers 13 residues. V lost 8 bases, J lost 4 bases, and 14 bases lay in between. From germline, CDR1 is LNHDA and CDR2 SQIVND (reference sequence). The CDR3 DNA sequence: TGTGCCAGTGGATTTCAAGGGGGCACTGAAGCTTTCTTT. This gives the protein CASGFQGGTEAFF.

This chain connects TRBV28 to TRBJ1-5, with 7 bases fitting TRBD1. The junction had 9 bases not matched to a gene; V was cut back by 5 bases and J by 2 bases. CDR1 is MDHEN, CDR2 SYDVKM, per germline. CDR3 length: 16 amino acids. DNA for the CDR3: TGTGCCAGCAGTCTATACAGGGGACGGGGCAATCAGCCCCAGCATTTT. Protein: CASSLYRGRGNQPQHF. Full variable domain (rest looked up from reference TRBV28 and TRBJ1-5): DVKVTQSSRYLVKRTGEKVFLECVQDMDHENMFWYRQDPGLGLRLIYFSYDVKMKEKGDIPEGYSVSREKKERFSLILESASTNQTSMYLCASSLYRGRGNQPQHFGDGTRLSIL.

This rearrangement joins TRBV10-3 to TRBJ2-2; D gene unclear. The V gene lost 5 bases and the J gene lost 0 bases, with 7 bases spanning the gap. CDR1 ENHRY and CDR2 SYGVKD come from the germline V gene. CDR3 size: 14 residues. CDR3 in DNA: TGTGCCATCAGTTACGCGCCGAACACCGGGGAGCTGTTTTTT. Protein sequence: CAISYAPNTGELFF.

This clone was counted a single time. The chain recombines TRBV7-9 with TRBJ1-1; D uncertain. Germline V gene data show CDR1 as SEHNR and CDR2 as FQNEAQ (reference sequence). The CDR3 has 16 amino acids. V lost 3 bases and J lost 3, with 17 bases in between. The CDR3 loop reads CASSFPVRGLDTEAFF. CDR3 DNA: TGTGCCAGCAGCTTCCCCGTCCGGGGTCTGGACACTGAAGCTTTCTTT.

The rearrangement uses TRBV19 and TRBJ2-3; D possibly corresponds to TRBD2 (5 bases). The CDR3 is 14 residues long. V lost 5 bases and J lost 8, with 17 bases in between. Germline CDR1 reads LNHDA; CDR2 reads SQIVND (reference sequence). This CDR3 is CASSPGNYLITQYF. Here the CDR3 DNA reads TGTGCCAGTAGTCCCGGGAACTATTTAATTACGCAGTATTTT.

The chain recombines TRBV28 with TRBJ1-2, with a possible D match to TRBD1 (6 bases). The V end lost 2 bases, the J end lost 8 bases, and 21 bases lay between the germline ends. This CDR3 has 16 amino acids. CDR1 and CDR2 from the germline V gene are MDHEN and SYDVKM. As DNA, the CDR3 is TGTGCCAGCAGTTTAAGGGCCCTGGACAGTCTACGGGGCTACACCTTC. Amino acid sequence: CASSLRALDSLRGYTF.

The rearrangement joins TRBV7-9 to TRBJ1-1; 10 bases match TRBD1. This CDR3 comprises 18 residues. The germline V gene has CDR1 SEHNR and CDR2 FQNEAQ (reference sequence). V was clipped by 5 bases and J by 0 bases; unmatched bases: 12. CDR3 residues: CASSPGRGTGDMNTEAFF. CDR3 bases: TGTGCCAGCAGCCCAGGGCGGGGGACAGGGGACATGAACACTGAAGCTTTCTTT.

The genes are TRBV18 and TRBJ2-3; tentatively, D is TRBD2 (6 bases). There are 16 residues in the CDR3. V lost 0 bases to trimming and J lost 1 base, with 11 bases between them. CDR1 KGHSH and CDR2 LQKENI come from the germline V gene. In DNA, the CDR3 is TGTGCCAGCTCACCACCGATCGGGAGCGGCACAGATACGCAGTATTTT. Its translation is CASSPPIGSGTDTQYF.

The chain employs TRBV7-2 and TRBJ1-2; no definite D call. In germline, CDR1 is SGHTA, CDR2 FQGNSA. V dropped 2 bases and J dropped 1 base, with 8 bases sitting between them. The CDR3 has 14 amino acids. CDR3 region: CASSLPGFNYGYTF. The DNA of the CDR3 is TGTGCCAGCAGCTTACCGGGTTTTAACTATGGCTACACCTTC.

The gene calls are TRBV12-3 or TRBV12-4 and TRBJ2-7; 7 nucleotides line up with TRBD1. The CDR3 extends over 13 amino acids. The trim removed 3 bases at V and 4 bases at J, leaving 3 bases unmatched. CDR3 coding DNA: TGTGCCAGCAGTTTGGGGACAGTGTACGAGCAGTACTTC. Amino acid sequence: CASSLGTVYEQYF.

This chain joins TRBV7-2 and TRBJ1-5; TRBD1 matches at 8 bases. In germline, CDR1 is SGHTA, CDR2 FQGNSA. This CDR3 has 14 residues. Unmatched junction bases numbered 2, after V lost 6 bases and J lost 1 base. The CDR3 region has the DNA TGTGCCAGCAGTCGACAGGGGAGCAATCAGCCCCAGCATTTT. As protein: CASSRQGSNQPQHF.